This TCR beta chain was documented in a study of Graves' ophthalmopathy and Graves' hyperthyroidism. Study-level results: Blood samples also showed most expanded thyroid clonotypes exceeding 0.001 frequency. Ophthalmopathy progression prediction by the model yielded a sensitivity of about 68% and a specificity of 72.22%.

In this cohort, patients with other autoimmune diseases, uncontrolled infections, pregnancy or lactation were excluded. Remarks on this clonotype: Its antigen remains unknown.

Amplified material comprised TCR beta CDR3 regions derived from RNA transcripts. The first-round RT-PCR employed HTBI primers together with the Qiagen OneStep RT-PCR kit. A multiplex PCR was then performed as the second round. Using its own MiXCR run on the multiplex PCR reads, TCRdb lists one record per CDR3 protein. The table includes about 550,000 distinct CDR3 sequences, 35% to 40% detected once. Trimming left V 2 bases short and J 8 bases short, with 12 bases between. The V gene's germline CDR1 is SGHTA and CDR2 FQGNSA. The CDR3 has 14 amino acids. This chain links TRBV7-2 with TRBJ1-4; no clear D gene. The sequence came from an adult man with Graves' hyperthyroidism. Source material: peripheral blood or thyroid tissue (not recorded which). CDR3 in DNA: TGTGCCAGCAGCTTATACGGGGATTCGGAAAAACTGTTTTTT. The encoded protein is CASSLYGDSEKLFF.